This T cell receptor (beta chain) appears in the sequencing data of a study of blood T cell repertoires in COVID-19. Per the original data handling: Counts of nucleated cells, estimated from reference gene primer amplification, were obtained. Profiling relied on immunoSEQ multiplex PCR, and the TCRdb table lists in-frame clones only, not all of them. V and J calls and clone size are copied from that table; D and trimming were computed from the DNA. The table has around 79,000 clones, approximately 90% seen once. V shed 0 bases, J shed 6 bases, and the junction held 5 bases outside the gene matches. From germline, CDR1 is SGDLS and CDR2 YYNGEE. This CDR3 spans 14 amino acids.

Sequencing used peripheral blood. The clonotype originates from a human donor in a cohort sampled during active COVID-19. The chain has TRBV9 and TRBJ1-1; 7 bases align to TRBD1. The CDR3 sequence is CASSVAPGQSEAFF. For the CDR3, the DNA is TGTGCCAGCAGCGTAGCTCCGGGACAGTCTGAAGCTTTCTTT.